A single sample is the source of the 24 T cell receptor beta chains below, sequenced in a study of monozygotic twins with cystic fibrosis. TCRdb keeps only in-frame clones here, not all; method: immunoSEQ multiplex PCR. Counted here are approximately 23,000 clones, approximately 90% occurring once; the ten biggest clones make up approximately 1.2%. The specimen was blood. Receptors originate from a woman aged 25-40 years with cystic fibrosis.

V usage is TRBV18 and J usage is TRBJ1-2; D remains ambiguous. There are 14 residues in the CDR3. Trimming removed 1 base at V and 4 bases at J, with 10 bases between. Germline V gives CDR1 KGHSH, CDR2 LQKENI. The CDR3: CASSPQGSSYGYTF. The CDR3 nucleotides read TGTGCCAGCTCACCACAAGGGTCTTCCTATGGCTACACCTTC.

The DNA for the CDR3 is TGCGCCAGCAGCTTGGGTCCCTCGGGGGGGCAAGAGACCCAGTACTTC. The encoded protein is CASSLGPSGGQETQYF. The chain employs TRBV5-1 and TRBJ2-5, with 8 bases identical to TRBD2. J lost 2 bases, V lost 0 bases, and 6 bases had no gene match. The germline gives CDR1 SGHRS, CDR2 YFSETQ. This CDR3 has 16 amino acids.

The chain combines TRBV28 with TRBJ1-6; possible D gene TRBD1, 5 bases. Germline V gene sequence: CDR1 MDHEN, CDR2 SYDVKM. This CDR3 is 14 amino acids long. Trimming removed 6 bases from V and 7 bases from J, with 13 bases in between. Written as DNA, the CDR3 is TGTGCCAGCAGGGGGGGGTTGAACAATTCACCCCTCCACTTT. It specifies CASRGGLNNSPLHF. The variable domain in full, completed from reference TRBV28 and TRBJ1-6, reads DVKVTQSSRYLVKRTGEKVFLECVQDMDHENMFWYRQDPGLGLRLIYFSYDVKMKEKGDIPEGYSVSREKKERFSLILESASTNQTSMYLCASRGGLNNSPLHFGNGTRLTVT.

This clone was seen a handful of times. This sequence joins TRBV5-3 and TRBJ2-3, with 11 nucleotides matching TRBD2. TRBV5-3 is noted as an ORF with a role that remains uncertain. V gave up 4 bases and J gave up 0 bases; unmatched junction bases: 10. The CDR3 contains 18 residues. CDR3: CARSQKPGLAASTDTQYF. In DNA, the CDR3 is TGTGCCAGAAGCCAAAAGCCGGGACTAGCGGCTAGCACAGATACGCAGTATTTT.

This clone was found once. The chain employs TRBV28 and TRBJ1-4, with 7 bases fitting TRBD1. V lost 5 bases and J lost 4; bases outside the gene matches: 4. CDR1 and CDR2 (germline): MDHEN, SYDVKM. The CDR3 spans 14 residues. CDR3 protein: CASSIGQVNEKLFF. CDR3 DNA: TGTGCCAGCAGTATTGGACAGGTTAATGAAAAACTGTTTTTT. The variable domain in full, with the rest retrieved from reference TRBV28 and TRBJ1-4, is DVKVTQSSRYLVKRTGEKVFLECVQDMDHENMFWYRQDPGLGLRLIYFSYDVKMKEKGDIPEGYSVSREKKERFSLILESASTNQTSMYLCASSIGQVNEKLFFGSGTQLSVL.

The rearrangement joins TRBV4-3 to TRBJ1-2; D is undetermined. Germline CDR1 reads LGHNA; CDR2 reads YSLEER. The V gene lost 0 bases and the J gene lost 7 bases, with 15 bases spanning the gap. The CDR3 sequence is 15 residues long. CDR3 residues: CASSQDPGAGSGYTF. The CDR3 DNA sequence: TGCGCCAGCAGCCAAGATCCGGGCGCTGGGAGTGGCTACACCTTC.

V and J are TRBV11-3 and TRBJ1-2; no clear D. The ends were cut back, 5 bases at V and 3 bases at J, with 13 bases in the middle. Germline CDR1 reads SGHNT; CDR2 reads YENEEA. The CDR3 is 14 residues long. The CDR3 nucleotides are TGTGCCAGCAGCCAACTCGACGGACACTATGGCTACACCTTC. Protein sequence: CASSQLDGHYGYTF. The variable domain in full, completed from reference TRBV11-3 and TRBJ1-2, reads EAGVVQSPRYKIIEKKQPVAFWCNPISGHNTLYWYLQNLGQGPELLIRYENEEAVDDSQLPKDRFSAERLKGVDSTLKIQPAELGDSAVYLCASSQLDGHYGYTFGSGTRLTVV.

The chain uses TRBV20-1 and TRBJ1-1; 7 nucleotides line up with TRBD1. The germline gives CDR1 DFQATT, CDR2 SNEGSKA (reference sequence). CDR3 size: 11 residues. The V gene end was trimmed by 6 bases and the J gene end by 8 bases; junction bases not matched to a gene: 6. In DNA, the CDR3 is TGCAGTGCCCCCCAGACAGGGGAAGCTTTCTTT. Translating it yields CSAPQTGEAFF.

V and J are TRBV2 and TRBJ2-7; the match to TRBD2 covers 7 bases. Germline V lookup: CDR1 SNHLY, CDR2 FYNNEI. The V segment lost 3 bases and the J segment 2 bases; nucleotides outside the gene matches: 7. The length of the CDR3 is 15 residues. The CDR3 loop is CASSDRGAGAYEQYF. For the CDR3, the DNA is TGTGCCAGCAGTGATCGCGGGGCGGGGGCCTACGAGCAGTACTTC.

This clone was seen just once. The chain joins TRBV9 to TRBJ2-1; D call uncertain. The germline gives CDR1 SGDLS, CDR2 YYNGEE. The CDR3 loop spans 11 amino acids. V dropped 0 bases and J dropped 8 bases, with 3 bases sitting between them. The CDR3 sequence: CASSVDDEQFF. Written as DNA, the CDR3 is TGTGCCAGCAGCGTAGACGATGAGCAGTTCTTC.

J is TRBJ2-3 and V is TRBV2, with TRBD2 matching 7 bases. CDR1 and CDR2 (germline): SNHLY, FYNNEI. The V segment lost 4 bases and the J segment 4 bases; nucleotides outside the gene matches: 8. The CDR3 contains 15 residues. CDR3 in DNA: TGTGCCAGCAGTGTGGGGGGGACTTGGGCAGATACGCAGTATTTT. Translated: CASSVGGTWADTQYF.

The V gene is TRBV28, the J gene TRBJ1-2; D might be TRBD1 (5 bases). Germline V lookup: CDR1 MDHEN, CDR2 SYDVKM. Deletions cut 3 bases from V and 7 bases from J, with 15 bases between. This CDR3 region has 14 residues. The CDR3 bases are TGTGCCAGCAGTTTTCGTCTAGGGAGGGGTGGCTACACCTTC. The encoded protein is CASSFRLGRGGYTF.

V usage is TRBV5-6 and J usage is TRBJ2-1; 9 nucleotides match TRBD1. V lost 0 bases, J lost 4 bases, and 2 bases stayed unmatched. Germline CDR1 SGHDT, CDR2 YYEEEE. The CDR3 sequence is 15 residues long. The CDR3 sequence is CASSLGTGAYNEQFF. The CDR3 DNA reads TGTGCCAGCAGCTTGGGGACAGGGGCTTACAATGAGCAGTTCTTC.

This clone came up once. The J gene is TRBJ2-7, the V gene TRBV15; 10 nucleotides line up with TRBD1. CDR3 length: 15 amino acids. Trimming removed 3 bases from V and 5 bases from J; junction bases left unmatched: 7. Germline CDR1 reads LNHNV; CDR2 reads YYDKDF (reference sequence). CDR3 loop: CATSRKDRGKDEQYF. In nucleotides, the CDR3 is TGTGCCACCAGCAGGAAGGACAGGGGGAAGGACGAGCAGTACTTC.

This clone was counted a single time. The chain uses TRBV7-8 and TRBJ2-1; D may be TRBD2 (5 bases). CDR1 SGHVS and CDR2 FQNEAQ come from the germline V gene. V was shortened by 5 bases and J by 3 bases, with 17 bases between the two germline ends. The CDR3 is 16 residues long. DNA of the CDR3: TGTGCCAGCAGCCAGGTGCGGACTGGAGTCTACAATGAGCAGTTCTTC. Translating it yields CASSQVRTGVYNEQFF.

The V call is TRBV4-1, the J call TRBJ1-4, with D hard to call. V lost 2 bases and J lost 3, with 10 bases in between. The CDR3 has 15 amino acids. Germline lookup yields CDR1 MGHRA and CDR2 YSYEKL. CDR3 DNA sequence: TGCGCCAGCAGCCAATCCGGGAATCCTAATGAAAAACTGTTTTTT. Protein sequence: CASSQSGNPNEKLFF.

This sequence joins TRBV28 and TRBJ1-5, with TRBD1 as a possible D gene (6 bases). V was pared by 7 bases and J by 4 bases, with 8 bases between. Germline V gene sequence: CDR1 MDHEN, CDR2 SYDVKM. The CDR3 is 12 residues long. The CDR3 DNA reads as TGTGCCAGCACTGACAGGAATCAGCCCCAGCATTTT. It yields the protein CASTDRNQPQHF.

The gene calls are TRBV6-1 and TRBJ1-1, with D maybe TRBD1 (6 bases). Trimming shortened V by 4 bases and J by 0 bases, and 9 bases separated the two germline ends. CDR3 size: 14 residues. The germline V gene encodes CDR1 MNHNS and CDR2 SASEGT. The CDR3 here is CASSGRGLNTEAFF. The CDR3 DNA reads TGTGCCAGCAGTGGCAGGGGATTGAACACTGAAGCTTTCTTT.

A few counts support this clone. The chain recombines TRBV5-4 with TRBJ1-2, with D perhaps TRBD1 (5 bases). V was pared by 6 bases and J by 0 bases, with 9 bases between. Germline V gives CDR1 SGHNT, CDR2 YYREEE (reference sequence). CDR3 length: 13 residues. This CDR3 is CASKPGTNYGYTF. CDR3 nucleotides: TGTGCCAGCAAACCAGGGACTAACTATGGCTACACCTTC.

This chain uses TRBV19 with TRBJ2-2; possibly TRBD1 for D (6 bases). V shed 5 bases and J shed 8 bases, with 12 bases lying between them. The CDR3 length is 13 residues. Germline V gene lookup returns CDR1 LNHDA and CDR2 SQIVND (reference sequence). The CDR3 DNA follows: TGTGCCAGTAGTTTCCGAGACAGGGGGGAGCTGTTTTTT. It is translated as CASSFRDRGELFF.

The chain combines TRBV13 with TRBJ1-2; possible D gene TRBD1, 6 bases. V lost 5 bases, J lost 0 bases, and 10 bases lay in between. Germline lookup yields CDR1 PRHDT and CDR2 FYEKMQ (reference sequence). The CDR3 extends over 14 amino acids. CDR3 loop: CASSEGHPNYGYTF. The CDR3 nucleotides are TGTGCCAGCAGCGAGGGACATCCTAACTATGGCTACACCTTC. Complete variable domain (other parts from reference TRBV13 and TRBJ1-2): AAGVIQSPRHLIKEKRETATLKCYPIPRHDTVYWYQQGPGQDPQFLISFYEKMQSDKGSIPDRFSAQQFSDYHSELNMSSLELGDSALYFCASSEGHPNYGYTFGSGTRLTVV.

This chain links TRBV19 with TRBJ1-1; D remains ambiguous. The CDR3 runs to 15 residues. The ends were cut back, 3 bases at V and 2 bases at J, with 13 bases in the middle. Germline CDR1 and CDR2: LNHDA and SQIVND (reference sequence). Written as DNA, the CDR3 is TGTGCCAGTAGTATTTCTGACCCCATTAACACTGAAGCTTTCTTT. It encodes CASSISDPINTEAFF.

The genes are TRBV7-2 and TRBJ2-3, with D perhaps TRBD2 (6 bases). Trimming took off 6 bases at V and 2 bases at J, with 18 bases between the two ends. This CDR3 has 16 amino acids. Germline-derived CDR1 and CDR2 are SGHTA and FQGNSA. Written as DNA, the CDR3 is TGTGCCAGCAGTCAAGCCGGGACTGGATTCACAGATACGCAGTATTTT. Translated: CASSQAGTGFTDTQYF. Full variable domain (remainder filled in from reference TRBV7-2 and TRBJ2-3): GAGVSQSPSNKVTEKGKDVELRCDPISGHTALYWYRQSLGQGLEFLIYFQGNSAPDKSGLPSDRFSAERTGGSVSTLTIQRTQQEDSAVYLCASSQAGTGFTDTQYFGPGTRLTVL.

This chain connects TRBV7-8 to TRBJ1-5, with 7 bases identical to TRBD1. The CDR3 runs to 14 residues. With 0 bases clipped from V and 4 bases from J, the junction kept 0 bases outside the gene matches. CDR1 is SGHVS and CDR2 is FQNEAQ in the germline V gene. The CDR3 loop reads CASSLATGNQPQHF. For the CDR3, the DNA is TGTGCCAGCAGCTTAGCGACAGGGAATCAGCCCCAGCATTTT.